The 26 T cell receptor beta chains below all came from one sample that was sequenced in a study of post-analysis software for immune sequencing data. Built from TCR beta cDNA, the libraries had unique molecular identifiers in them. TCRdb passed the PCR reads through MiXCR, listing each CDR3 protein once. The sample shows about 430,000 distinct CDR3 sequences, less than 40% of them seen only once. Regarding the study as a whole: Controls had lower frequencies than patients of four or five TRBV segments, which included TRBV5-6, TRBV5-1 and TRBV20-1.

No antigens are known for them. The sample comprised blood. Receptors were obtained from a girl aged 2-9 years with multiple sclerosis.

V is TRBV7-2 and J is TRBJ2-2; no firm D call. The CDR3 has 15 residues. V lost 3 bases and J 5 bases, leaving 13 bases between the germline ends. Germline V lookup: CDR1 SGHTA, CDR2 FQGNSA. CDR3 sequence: CASSFAGLQTGELFF. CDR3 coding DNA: TGTGCCAGCAGCTTTGCAGGTCTCCAGACCGGGGAGCTGTTTTTT.

The CDR3 reads CATSDLSHSSLGNEQFF. In nucleotides, the CDR3 is TGTGCCACCAGTGATTTGAGCCATAGCTCCCTAGGCAATGAGCAGTTCTTC. The chain joins TRBV24-1 to TRBJ2-1; no reliable D call. Germline loops: CDR1 KGHDR, CDR2 SFDVKD. Trimming left V 0 bases short and J 6 bases short, with 17 bases between. The CDR3 is 17 amino acids.

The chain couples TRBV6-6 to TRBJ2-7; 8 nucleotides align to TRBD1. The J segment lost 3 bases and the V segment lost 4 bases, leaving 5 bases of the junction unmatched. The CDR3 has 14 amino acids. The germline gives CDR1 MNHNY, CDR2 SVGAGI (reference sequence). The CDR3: CASSSMTGVYEQYF. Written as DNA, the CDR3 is TGTGCCAGCAGTTCCATGACAGGGGTCTACGAGCAGTACTTC.

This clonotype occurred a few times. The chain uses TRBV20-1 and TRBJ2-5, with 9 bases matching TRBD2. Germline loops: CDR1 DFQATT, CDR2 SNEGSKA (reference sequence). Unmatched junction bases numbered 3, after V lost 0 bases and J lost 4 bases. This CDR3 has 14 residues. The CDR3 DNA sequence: TGCAGTGCTAGAGATGCGGGGGGGCCAGAGACCCAGTACTTC. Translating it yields CSARDAGGPETQYF.

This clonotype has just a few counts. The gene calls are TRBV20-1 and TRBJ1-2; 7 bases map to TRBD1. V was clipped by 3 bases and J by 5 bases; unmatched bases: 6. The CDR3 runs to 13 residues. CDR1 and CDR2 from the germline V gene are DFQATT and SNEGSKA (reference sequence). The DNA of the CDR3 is TGCAGTGCTAGGGGGACAGTCTTGTATGGCTACACCTTC. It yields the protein CSARGTVLYGYTF.

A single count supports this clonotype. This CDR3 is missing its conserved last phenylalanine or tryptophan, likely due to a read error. CDR3 sequence: CASSAGLAGPTLETQYS. The CDR3 nucleotides are TGTGCCAGCAGCGCCGGACTAGCGGGACCGACGCTGGAGACCCAGTACTCC. This rearrangement joins TRBV11-3 to TRBJ2-5; TRBD2 agrees at 12 bases. The CDR3 covers 17 residues. With 5 bases clipped from V and 5 bases from J, the junction kept 12 bases outside the gene matches. Germline V gives CDR1 SGHNT, CDR2 YENEEA.

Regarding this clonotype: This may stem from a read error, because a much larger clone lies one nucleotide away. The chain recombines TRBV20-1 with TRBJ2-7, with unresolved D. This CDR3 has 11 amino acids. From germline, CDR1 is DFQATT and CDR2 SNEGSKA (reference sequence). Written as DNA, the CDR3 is TGCAGTGCTAGCGATACCTACGGGCAGTACTTC. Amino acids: CSASDTYGQYF.

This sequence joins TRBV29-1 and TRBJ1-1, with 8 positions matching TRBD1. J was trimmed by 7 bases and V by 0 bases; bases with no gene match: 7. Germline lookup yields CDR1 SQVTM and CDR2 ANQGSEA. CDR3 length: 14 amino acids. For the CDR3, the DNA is TGCAGCGTTGAAGATCTTACAGGGGGGGATGAAGCTTTCTTT. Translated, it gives CSVEDLTGGDEAFF.

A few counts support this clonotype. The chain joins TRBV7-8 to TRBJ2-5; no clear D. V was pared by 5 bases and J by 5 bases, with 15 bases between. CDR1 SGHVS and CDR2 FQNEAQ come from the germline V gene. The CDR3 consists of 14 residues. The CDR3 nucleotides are TGTGCCAGCAGCCTAGTACTCGGAATCGAGACCCAGTACTTC. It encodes CASSLVLGIETQYF.

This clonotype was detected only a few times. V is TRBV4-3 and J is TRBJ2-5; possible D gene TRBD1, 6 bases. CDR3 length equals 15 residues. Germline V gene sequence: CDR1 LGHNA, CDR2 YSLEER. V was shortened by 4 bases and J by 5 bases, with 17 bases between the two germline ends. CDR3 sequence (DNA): TGCGCCAGCAGCCGAAAACCAGGGGTGTTTGAGACCCAGTACTTC. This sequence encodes CASSRKPGVFETQYF.

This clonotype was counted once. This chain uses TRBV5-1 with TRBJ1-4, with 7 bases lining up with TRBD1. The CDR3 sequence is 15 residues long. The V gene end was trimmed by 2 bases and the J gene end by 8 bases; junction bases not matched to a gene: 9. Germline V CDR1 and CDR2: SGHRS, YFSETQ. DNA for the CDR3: TGCGCCAGCAGCTTTGAGAGCGGGACAGTCGAAAAACTGTTTTTT. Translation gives CASSFESGTVEKLFF.

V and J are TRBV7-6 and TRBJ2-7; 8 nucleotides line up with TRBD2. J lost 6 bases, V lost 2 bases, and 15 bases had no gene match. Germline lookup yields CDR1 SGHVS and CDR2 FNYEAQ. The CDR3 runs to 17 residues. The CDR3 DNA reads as TGTGCCAGCAGCTTAAAGGGAAGAGGGACTAGTTTCCCCGAGCAGTACTTC. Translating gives CASSLKGRGTSFPEQYF.

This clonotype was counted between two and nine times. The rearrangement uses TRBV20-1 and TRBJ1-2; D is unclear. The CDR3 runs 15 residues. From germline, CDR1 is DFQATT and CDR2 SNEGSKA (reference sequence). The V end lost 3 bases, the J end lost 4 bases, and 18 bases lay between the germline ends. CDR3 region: CSASLNRRSTYGYTF. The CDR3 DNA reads TGCAGTGCTAGTCTGAACAGACGGAGCACCTATGGCTACACCTTC.

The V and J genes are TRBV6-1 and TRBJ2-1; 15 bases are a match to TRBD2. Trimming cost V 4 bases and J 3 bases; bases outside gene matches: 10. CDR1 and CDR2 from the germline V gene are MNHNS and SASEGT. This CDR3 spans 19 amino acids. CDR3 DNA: TGTGCCAGCAGTGTTTTTGGGACTAGCGGGGGGTATTTCTACAATGAGCAGTTCTTC. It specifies CASSVFGTSGGYFYNEQFF.

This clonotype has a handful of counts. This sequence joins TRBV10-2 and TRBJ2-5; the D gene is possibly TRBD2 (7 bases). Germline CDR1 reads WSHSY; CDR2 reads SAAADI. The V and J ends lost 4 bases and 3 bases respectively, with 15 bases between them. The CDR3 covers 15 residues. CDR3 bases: TGCGCCAGCAGTGCTGCGGGGGCGGCTGAAGAGACCCAGTACTTC. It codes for CASSAAGAAEETQYF.

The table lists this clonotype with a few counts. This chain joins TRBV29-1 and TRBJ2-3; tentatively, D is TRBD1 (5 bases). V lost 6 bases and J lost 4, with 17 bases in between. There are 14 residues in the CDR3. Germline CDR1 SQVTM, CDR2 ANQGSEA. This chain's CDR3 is CSVLGDSGPDTQYF. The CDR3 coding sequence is TGCAGCGTATTAGGGGATAGTGGGCCAGATACGCAGTATTTT.

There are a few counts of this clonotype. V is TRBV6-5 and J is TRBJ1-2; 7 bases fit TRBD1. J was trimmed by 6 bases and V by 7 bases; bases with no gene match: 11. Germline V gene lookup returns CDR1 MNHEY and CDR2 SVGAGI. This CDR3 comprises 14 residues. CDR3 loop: CASTLKTGLNGYTF. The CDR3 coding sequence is TGTGCCAGCACCCTTAAGACAGGGTTGAATGGCTACACCTTC.

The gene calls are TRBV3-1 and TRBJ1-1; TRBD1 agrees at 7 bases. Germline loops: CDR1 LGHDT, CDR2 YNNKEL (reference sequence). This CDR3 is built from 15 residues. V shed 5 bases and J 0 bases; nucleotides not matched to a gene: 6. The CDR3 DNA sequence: TGTGCCAGCAGCTACGACAGGGATCTGAACACTGAAGCTTTCTTT. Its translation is CASSYDRDLNTEAFF. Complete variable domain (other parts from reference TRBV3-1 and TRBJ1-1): DTAVSQTPKYLVTQMGNDKSIKCEQNLGHDTMYWYKQDSKKFLKIMFSYNNKELIINETVPNRFSPKSPDKAHLNLHINSLELGDSAVYFCASSYDRDLNTEAFFGQGTRLTVV.

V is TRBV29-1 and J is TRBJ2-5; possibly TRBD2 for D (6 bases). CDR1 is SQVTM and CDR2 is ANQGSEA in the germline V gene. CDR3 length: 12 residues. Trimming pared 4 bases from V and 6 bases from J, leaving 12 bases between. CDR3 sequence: CSVARRGQTQYF. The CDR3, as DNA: TGCAGCGTTGCAAGGAGGGGTCAGACCCAGTACTTC.

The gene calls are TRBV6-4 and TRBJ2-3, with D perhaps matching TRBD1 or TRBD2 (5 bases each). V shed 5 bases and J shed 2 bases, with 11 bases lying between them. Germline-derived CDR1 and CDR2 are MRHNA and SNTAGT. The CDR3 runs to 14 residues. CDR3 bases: TGTGCCAGCAGTCGGGACCCCCACACAGATACGCAGTATTTT. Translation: CASSRDPHTDTQYF.

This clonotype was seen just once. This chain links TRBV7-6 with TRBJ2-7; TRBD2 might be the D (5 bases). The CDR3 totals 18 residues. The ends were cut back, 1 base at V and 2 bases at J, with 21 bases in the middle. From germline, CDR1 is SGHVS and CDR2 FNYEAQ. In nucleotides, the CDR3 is TGTGCCAGCAGCTTAGTTGGTTTCGGGGAACTGGTGGCCTACGAGCAGTACTTC. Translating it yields CASSLVGFGELVAYEQYF.

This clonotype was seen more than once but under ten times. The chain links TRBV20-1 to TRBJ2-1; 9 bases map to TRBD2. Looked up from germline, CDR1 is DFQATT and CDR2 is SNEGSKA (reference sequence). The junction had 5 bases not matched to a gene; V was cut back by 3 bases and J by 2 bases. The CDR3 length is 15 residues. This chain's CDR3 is CSARLAGRPYNEQFF. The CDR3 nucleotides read TGCAGTGCTAGGCTAGCGGGACGGCCCTACAATGAGCAGTTCTTC.

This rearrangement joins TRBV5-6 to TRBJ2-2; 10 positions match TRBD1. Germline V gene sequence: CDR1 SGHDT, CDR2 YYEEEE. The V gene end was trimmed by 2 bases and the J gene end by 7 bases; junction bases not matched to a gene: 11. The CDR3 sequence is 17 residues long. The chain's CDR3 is CASSLGAGTGAIGELFF. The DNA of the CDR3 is TGTGCCAGCAGCTTAGGGGCCGGGACAGGGGCCATCGGGGAGCTGTTTTTT.

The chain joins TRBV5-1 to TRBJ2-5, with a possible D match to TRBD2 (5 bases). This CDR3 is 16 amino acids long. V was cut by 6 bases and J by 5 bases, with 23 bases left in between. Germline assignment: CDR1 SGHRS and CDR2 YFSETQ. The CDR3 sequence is CASTQTGLERGETQYF. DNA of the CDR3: TGCGCCAGCACCCAAACGGGCCTCGAAAGAGGGGAGACCCAGTACTTC. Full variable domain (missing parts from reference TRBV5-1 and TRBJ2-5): KAGVTQTPRYLIKTRGQQVTLSCSPISGHRSVSWYQQTPGQGLQFLFEYFSETQRNKGNFPGRFSGRQFSNSRSEMNVSTLELGDSALYLCASTQTGLERGETQYFGPGTRLLVL.

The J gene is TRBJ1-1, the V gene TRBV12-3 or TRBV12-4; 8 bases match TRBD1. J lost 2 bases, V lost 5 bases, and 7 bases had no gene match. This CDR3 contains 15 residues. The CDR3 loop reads CASSPDRGGNTEAFF. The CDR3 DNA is TGTGCCAGCAGTCCTGACAGGGGCGGTAACACTGAAGCTTTCTTT.

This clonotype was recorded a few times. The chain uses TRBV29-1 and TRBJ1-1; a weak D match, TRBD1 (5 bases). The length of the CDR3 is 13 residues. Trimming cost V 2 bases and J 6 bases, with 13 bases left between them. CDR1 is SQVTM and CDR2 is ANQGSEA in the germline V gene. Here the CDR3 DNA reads TGCAGCGTTGAAAAAGGGGTGGTCGCTGAAGCTTTCTTT. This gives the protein CSVEKGVVAEAFF.